This TCR beta chain emerged from a study of blood T cell repertoires in COVID-19. CDR1 SGHRS and CDR2 YFSETQ come from the germline V gene. V trimming: 4 bases; J trimming: 4 bases; junction bases outside the gene matches: 6. The CDR3 is made up of 14 amino acids. Study processing details: Scientists estimated how many nucleated cells there were by amplifying reference gene primers. Profiled with immunoSEQ multiplex PCR; TCRdb holds only in-frame clones, not every one. The V and J calls and clone size were taken over from that table, and D and trimming were inferred from the DNA. The table lists over 20,000 clones, 80% to 95% of them singletons.

The specimen was peripheral blood. The chain recombines TRBV5-1 with TRBJ2-3; 7 bases line up with TRBD1. This clonotype was obtained from a woman between 65 and 79 years old with active COVID-19. The CDR3 is CASSEGQRADTQYF. DNA of the CDR3: TGCGCCAGCAGCGAGGGACAGAGGGCAGATACGCAGTATTTT.